These 21 T cell receptor beta chains share one sample of origin, sequenced in a study of PD-1 blockade in classical Hodgkin lymphoma. Repertoires were generated with immunoSEQ multiplex PCR, while TCRdb's copy carries only in-frame clones and drops some. The table shows roughly 70,000 clones, with 93% occurring only once. Time point of the sample: newly diagnosed, previously untreated cHL patient sample. Sequenced input: peripheral blood mononuclear cells (PBMCs). These receptors all come from a human donor with classical Hodgkin lymphoma.

The chain is built from TRBV6-6 and TRBJ2-1; D may be TRBD2 (5 bases). V lost 6 bases and J lost 7, with 19 bases in between. The CDR3 sequence is 15 residues long. Germline V gives CDR1 MNHNY, CDR2 SVGAGI (reference sequence). CDR3 in DNA: TGTGCCAGCAGCCATCAGCGGCCCCCCAGGAATGAGCAGTTCTTC. This codes for CASSHQRPPRNEQFF.

The chain joins TRBV10-3 to TRBJ1-3; D remains unclear. The germline V gene has CDR1 ENHRY and CDR2 SYGVKD. Trimming pared 5 bases from V and 0 bases from J, leaving 2 bases between. The CDR3 has 12 amino acids. The CDR3 sequence is CAISPSGNTIYF. CDR3 coding DNA: TGTGCCATCAGTCCCTCTGGAAACACCATATATTTT.

The chain links TRBV5-1 to TRBJ2-5, with D possibly matching TRBD1 (5 bases). Between the trimmed V and J ends, which lost 4 bases and 3 bases, there was a span of 13 bases. The CDR3 has 14 amino acids. CDR1 is SGHRS and CDR2 is YFSETQ in the germline V gene. The CDR3 region is CASSQGGLEETQYF. The CDR3, as DNA: TGCGCCAGCAGCCAGGGTGGATTGGAAGAGACCCAGTACTTC.

The chain joins TRBV11-2 to TRBJ1-1; D uncertain. Germline-derived CDR1 and CDR2 are SGHAT and FQNNGV. The CDR3 consists of 15 residues. Deletions cut 4 bases from V and 2 bases from J, with 14 bases between. The CDR3 bases are TGTGCCAGCAGCTCATTAGACGGTCCAAACACTGAAGCTTTCTTT. Protein sequence: CASSSLDGPNTEAFF.

The V call is TRBV7-2, the J call TRBJ1-2; no clear D. CDR3 length equals 11 residues. Trimming took 5 bases from V and 2 from J, leaving 3 bases between them. The V gene's germline CDR1 is SGHTA and CDR2 FQGNSA. The CDR3 sequence: CASSGNYGYTF. The DNA for the CDR3 is TGTGCCAGCAGCGGCAACTATGGCTACACCTTC.

The chain combines TRBV2 with TRBJ1-1; D not resolved. The CDR3 is 11 residues long. V lost 5 bases and J 5 bases, leaving 6 bases between the germline ends. In germline, CDR1 is SNHLY, CDR2 FYNNEI. The CDR3 is CASSYVTEAFF. Here the CDR3 DNA reads TGTGCCAGCAGTTATGTGACTGAAGCTTTCTTT.

This chain connects TRBV7-2 to TRBJ1-2; D ambiguous. Between the trimmed V and J ends, which lost 1 base and 5 bases, there was a span of 8 bases. Per the germline V gene, CDR1 is SGHTA and CDR2 is FQGNSA. The CDR3 totals 13 residues. The CDR3 spells CASSLGEGYGYTF. In DNA form, the CDR3 reads TGTGCCAGCAGCTTAGGAGAGGGTTATGGCTACACCTTC.

This sequence joins TRBV25-1 and TRBJ1-2, with 8 bases fitting TRBD1. CDR1 and CDR2 from the germline V gene are MGHDK and SYGVNS. Losses at the gene ends were 5 bases for V and 11 bases for J; bases not matched to a gene: 7. CDR3 size: 12 residues. The CDR3 DNA follows: TGTGCCAGCAGTTCTGACAGGGGTTCTTACACCTTC. Encoded protein: CASSSDRGSYTF.

The chain employs TRBV5-4 and TRBJ2-3; D ambiguous. Trimming pared 9 bases from V and 5 bases from J, leaving 13 bases between. CDR1 is SGHNT, CDR2 YYREEE, per germline (reference sequence). This CDR3 spans 12 amino acids. The CDR3 sequence: CAIHLSGDTQYF. The CDR3 DNA follows: TGTGCCATACACCTTTCCGGAGATACGCAGTATTTT.

V and J are TRBV19 and TRBJ1-2; 7 nucleotides line up with TRBD1. Germline loops: CDR1 LNHDA, CDR2 SQIVND (reference sequence). The CDR3 consists of 13 residues. The J segment lost 3 bases and the V segment lost 7 bases, leaving 5 bases of the junction unmatched. CDR3 sequence reads: CASNSGGDYGYTF. CDR3 DNA sequence: TGTGCCAGTAACTCAGGGGGTGACTATGGCTACACCTTC.

This chain links TRBV18 with TRBJ1-1; D possibly corresponds to TRBD1 (5 bases). Deletions cut 6 bases from V and 5 bases from J, with 13 bases between. This CDR3 contains 13 residues. Germline values: CDR1 KGHSH, CDR2 LQKENI. The chain's CDR3 is CASSPAGRTEAFF. CDR3 nucleotide sequence: TGTGCCAGCTCCCCCGCAGGGCGGACTGAAGCTTTCTTT.

This clone was found once. This chain uses TRBV9 with TRBJ2-1, with D possibly being TRBD1 or TRBD2 (6 bases each). Deletions cut 0 bases from V and 7 bases from J, with 11 bases between. This CDR3 is 14 amino acids long. Germline V gene data show CDR1 as SGDLS and CDR2 as YYNGEE. The CDR3 reads CASSVDIGGNEQFF. In nucleotides, the CDR3 is TGTGCCAGCAGCGTAGACATAGGGGGGAATGAGCAGTTCTTC.

The CDR3 is CASSLTAVREKLFF. The CDR3, as DNA: TGCGCCAGCAGCTTGACGGCCGTGAGGGAAAAACTGTTTTTT. This chain connects TRBV5-1 to TRBJ1-4; D gene unclear. The length of the CDR3 is 14 residues. Germline CDR1 and CDR2: SGHRS and YFSETQ. Between the trimmed V and J ends, which lost 1 base and 8 bases, there was a span of 12 bases.

J is TRBJ2-2 and V is TRBV27; 7 nucleotides agree with TRBD1. The germline CDR1 and CDR2 sequences are MNHEY and SMNVEV (reference sequence). V was clipped by 7 bases and J by 4 bases; unmatched bases: 9. The CDR3 covers 15 residues. The CDR3 DNA reads as TGTGCCAGCACTATGACAGGGACAAGCACCGGGGAGCTGTTTTTT. Amino acids: CASTMTGTSTGELFF.

The chain is built from TRBV28 and TRBJ1-1; D not resolved. CDR3 size: 17 residues. CDR1 MDHEN and CDR2 SYDVKM come from the germline V gene. V shed 0 bases and J shed 4 bases, with 18 bases lying between them. For the CDR3, the DNA is TGTGCCAGCAGTTTATGCTGTGGAGGCAGGTGGGGCACTGAAGCTTTCTTT. Translating it yields CASSLCCGGRWGTEAFF. Combining the CDR3 with reference TRBV28 and TRBJ1-1 gives the whole variable domain DVKVTQSSRYLVKRTGEKVFLECVQDMDHENMFWYRQDPGLGLRLIYFSYDVKMKEKGDIPEGYSVSREKKERFSLILESASTNQTSMYLCASSLCCGGRWGTEAFFGQGTRLTVV.

The CDR3 sequence is CASNRETSTPLHF. CDR3 DNA: TGTGCCAGCAATCGAGAGACCAGCACACCCCTCCACTTT. The chain has TRBV2 and TRBJ1-6; unclear D gene. Germline V gene data show CDR1 as SNHLY and CDR2 as FYNNEI. V shed 7 bases and J shed 11 bases, with 15 bases lying between them. The CDR3 has 13 residues.

The J gene is TRBJ1-5, the V gene TRBV20-1; weak D call: TRBD1 (5 bases). V was shortened by 7 bases and J by 4 bases, with 8 bases between the two germline ends. Germline CDR1 and CDR2: DFQATT and SNEGSKA (reference sequence). CDR3 length: 11 residues. The DNA of the CDR3 is TGCAGTGTTGGGGGGAATCAGCCCCAGCATTTT. It encodes CSVGGNQPQHF.

The chain couples TRBV7-2 to TRBJ2-1; D possibly matches TRBD1 or TRBD2 (5 bases each). The ends were cut back, 2 bases at V and 7 bases at J, with 9 bases in the middle. This CDR3 has 13 residues. Germline CDR1 SGHTA, CDR2 FQGNSA. CDR3 DNA sequence: TGTGCCAGCAGCTTAATCGAGGGGAATGAGCAGTTCTTC. Translating it yields CASSLIEGNEQFF.

The CDR3 reads CASSEVKGPGQAYSNYGYTF. CDR3 nucleotides: TGTGCCAGCAGTGAAGTAAAGGGCCCGGGACAGGCCTACTCTAACTATGGCTACACCTTC. This sequence joins TRBV6-1 and TRBJ1-2, with 8 bases aligning to TRBD1. CDR1 and CDR2 (germline): MNHNS, SASEGT. With V trimmed by 1 base and J by 0 bases, 16 bases remained unmatched. This CDR3 is 20 amino acids long.

The chain is built from TRBV25-1 and TRBJ2-1; D not certain. Looked up from germline, CDR1 is MGHDK and CDR2 is SYGVNS. The V and J ends lost 2 bases and 7 bases respectively, with 15 bases between them. The CDR3 sequence is 15 residues long. CDR3 DNA sequence: TGTGCCAGCAGTGAAAGTACACCCCCCCGGAATGAGCAGTTCTTC. Translation gives CASSESTPPRNEQFF. The variable domain in full, with the rest retrieved from reference TRBV25-1 and TRBJ2-1, is EADIYQTPRYLVIGTGKKITLECSQTMGHDKMYWYQQDPGMELHLIHYSYGVNSTEKGDLSSESTVSRIRTEHFPLTLESARPSHTSQYLCASSESTPPRNEQFFGPGTRLTVL.

This clone was detected only once. V gene TRBV7-2 combines with J gene TRBJ2-5, with 8 bases lining up with TRBD2. The ends lost 5 bases at V and 5 bases at J; junction bases unmatched: 7. The CDR3 spans 14 residues. Germline loops: CDR1 SGHTA, CDR2 FQGNSA. CDR3 nucleotides: TGTGCCAGCAGCCCGCCCGGGGGGGAGGAGACCCAGTACTTC. Its translation: CASSPPGGEETQYF.